One sample yielded the 5 T cell receptor beta chains listed below, sequenced in a study of tumor and adjacent non-tumor tissue in lung cancer. A modified ARM-PCR protocol with three rounds of nested PCR amplified TCRbeta. MiXCR was run by TCRdb on the multiplex PCR reads, yielding one entry per CDR3 protein. The data contain more than 60,000 distinct CDR3 sequences, roughly three quarters of them singletons. This sample's RNA came from whole unsorted tissue. The normal lung tissue was taken more than 3 cm from the tumor edge. Material for sequencing was distant non-tumor lung tissue. The receptors here all came from a man aged 60-69 years with non-small cell lung cancer.

This clonotype was found a few times. This chain links TRBV12-3 or TRBV12-4 with TRBJ2-7; D might be TRBD2 (6 bases). The CDR3 spans 13 residues. The V end lost 6 bases, the J end lost 2 bases, and 11 bases lay between the germline ends. The CDR3 coding sequence is TGTGCCAGCAGCATAGGCGGGACCTACGAGCAGTACTTC. It is translated as CASSIGGTYEQYF.

V gene TRBV5-5 combines with J gene TRBJ1-6; D is ambiguous. The CDR3 is 12 residues long. Trimming removed 8 bases from V and 8 bases from J, with 11 bases in between. Germline V lookup: CDR1 SGHKS, CDR2 YYEKEE (reference sequence). CDR3 loop: CASRHGDSPLHF. As DNA, the CDR3 is TGTGCCAGTAGACACGGGGATTCACCCCTCCACTTT.

Concerning this clonotype itself: This clone may be a read error of a much larger clone one base away. This chain links TRBV4-2 with TRBJ2-6, with TRBD2 matching over 7 bases. CDR3 length equals 19 residues. The germline CDR1 and CDR2 sequences are LGHNA and YNFKEQ. The CDR3, as DNA: TGTGCCAGCAACCAAGATTTTTCGGGAGGCTGGTCTGGGGCCAACGTCCTGACTTTC. Amino acids: CASNQDFSGGWSGANVLTF.

A word on this clonotype: Since a much larger clone is just one base distant, this may be a read error. The rearrangement links TRBV11-2 to TRBJ2-2; D call uncertain. This CDR3 has 13 residues. Looked up from germline, CDR1 is SGHAT and CDR2 is FQNNGV. Deletions cut 3 bases from V and 3 bases from J, with 5 bases between. The CDR3 bases are TGTGCCAGCAGCTTCGAGTACACCGGGGAGCTGTTTTTT. Its protein is CASSFEYTGELFF.

Turning to this clonotype: A much larger clone lies a single base off, so this may be a read error. As the CDR3 is not closed by the conserved phenylalanine or tryptophan, this likely results from a read error. V gene TRBV20-1 combines with J gene TRBJ2-1, with D maybe TRBD2 (6 bases). Germline V gives CDR1 DFQATT, CDR2 SNEGSKA (reference sequence). V lost 5 bases and J 2 bases, leaving 10 bases between the germline ends. CDR3 length: 13 residues. Here the CDR3 DNA reads TGCAGTGCTCCACGGGAGACCTACAATGAGCAGTTCCTC. Translated, it gives CSAPRETYNEQFL.